Presented here are 20 T cell receptor beta chains from one specimen sequenced in a study of CD8 T cells in ankylosing spondylitis. MiXCR was run by TCRdb on the 5' RACE reads, yielding one entry per CDR3 protein. The repertoire holds about 340,000 distinct CDR3 sequences, 20% to 25% seen once, with roughly 13% in the top ten. Material for sequencing was blood, either unsorted or a sorted T cell fraction (not recorded which). All receptors derive from a male donor with ankylosing spondylitis or in good health (not recorded which).

This clonotype has at least ten counts. This chain connects TRBV12-3 or TRBV12-4 to TRBJ1-2; D gene unclear. V shed 7 bases and J shed 3 bases, with 15 bases lying between them. The CDR3 is 14 amino acids. CDR3 amino acids: CASTPVGGHYGYTF. DNA of the CDR3: TGTGCCAGCACCCCGGTTGGCGGACACTATGGCTACACCTTC.

The J gene is TRBJ2-7, the V gene TRBV29-1; possibly TRBD2 for D (6 bases). Trimming removed 6 bases from V and 3 bases from J, with 15 bases in between. The CDR3 sequence is 13 residues long. Germline CDR1 and CDR2: SQVTM and ANQGSEA. This CDR3 reads CSVQGGAHYEQYF. The CDR3 nucleotides are TGCAGCGTCCAAGGCGGGGCACACTACGAGCAGTACTTC.

The chain employs TRBV12-3 or TRBV12-4 and TRBJ2-1; D is uncertain. CDR3 length equals 11 residues. V was trimmed by 4 bases and J by 10 bases, leaving 8 bases between them. CDR3 sequence reads: CASSYLGEQFF. The CDR3 bases are TGTGCCAGCAGTTATCTGGGCGAGCAGTTCTTC.

This clonotype was seen a handful of times. This chain links TRBV29-1 with TRBJ2-7; weak D call: TRBD2 (6 bases). This CDR3 spans 15 amino acids. Germline CDR1 is SQVTM and CDR2 is ANQGSEA. Trimming took 2 bases from V and 3 from J, leaving 17 bases between them. CDR3 sequence reads: CSVELIGRENYEQYF. CDR3 DNA sequence: TGCAGCGTTGAATTGATAGGGCGGGAAAACTACGAGCAGTACTTC.

This clonotype has a handful of counts. The chain employs TRBV2 and TRBJ2-1; 9 positions match TRBD1. The CDR3 runs 17 residues. Trimming took 2 bases from V and 5 from J; bases not matched to a gene: 10. Germline CDR1 reads SNHLY; CDR2 reads FYNNEI. The CDR3 here is CASSEYKWGTGNNEQFF. The CDR3 nucleotides are TGTGCCAGCAGTGAATATAAGTGGGGGACAGGGAACAATGAGCAGTTCTTC.

The chain has TRBV24-1 and TRBJ2-2; perhaps TRBD1 as D (6 bases). CDR1 and CDR2 (germline): KGHDR, SFDVKD. The CDR3 length is 14 residues. The V and J ends lost 4 bases and 7 bases respectively, with 12 bases between them. Written as DNA, the CDR3 is TGTGCCACCAGTGACCAAGGGACATACGGGGAGCTGTTTTTT. This translates into CATSDQGTYGELFF.

This clonotype has more than one count but fewer than ten. The chain has TRBV27 and TRBJ2-1; 8 bases match TRBD2. V was clipped by 6 bases and J by 8 bases; unmatched bases: 12. The germline gives CDR1 MNHEY, CDR2 SMNVEV (reference sequence). CDR3 length: 15 residues. CDR3 bases: TGTGCCAGCAGGGCCGGGGGGGCGTCCTTGTATGAGCAGTTCTTC. This codes for CASRAGGASLYEQFF.

This clonotype appeared a few times. V usage is TRBV27 and J usage is TRBJ2-3; TRBD1 might be the D (5 bases). The CDR3 runs to 16 residues. Germline CDR1 MNHEY, CDR2 SMNVEV (reference sequence). V shed 10 bases and J shed 3 bases, with 23 bases lying between them. The CDR3 DNA is TGTGCCACCGGCCAATTGTCCCCCTCAGGGACAGATACGCAGTATTTT. Its protein product is CATGQLSPSGTDTQYF.

The chain joins TRBV2 to TRBJ2-7; 8 positions match TRBD1. The germline V gene encodes CDR1 SNHLY and CDR2 FYNNEI. The V gene end was trimmed by 8 bases and the J gene end by 0 bases; junction bases not matched to a gene: 9. The CDR3 contains 15 residues. The CDR3 nucleotides are TGTGCCAGCCTACCCGGGACAGGAGACTCCTACGAGCAGTACTTC. This encodes CASLPGTGDSYEQYF.

In this sample, this clonotype turned up many times. The chain recombines TRBV12-3 or TRBV12-4 with TRBJ1-1; no firm D call. The CDR3 sequence is 10 residues long. Trimming took 8 bases from V and 3 from J, leaving 4 bases between them. The CDR3 sequence: CASGDTEAFF. In DNA, the CDR3 is TGTGCCAGCGGGGACACTGAAGCTTTCTTT.

This clonotype occurred a few times. This rearrangement joins TRBV12-3 or TRBV12-4 to TRBJ2-4, with D uncertain. V was pared by 3 bases and J by 5 bases, with 8 bases between. CDR3 size: 13 residues. The CDR3 DNA reads TGTGCCAGCAGTTTCGAAACAGAAAACATTCAGTACTTC. Translating gives CASSFETENIQYF.

This clonotype appeared a few times. The rearrangement uses TRBV27 and TRBJ1-1; D perhaps matches TRBD1 (5 bases). The CDR3 has 14 amino acids. The germline V gene encodes CDR1 MNHEY and CDR2 SMNVEV (reference sequence). Trimming cost V 5 bases and J 2 bases, with 12 bases left between them. The CDR3 loop is CASSLGTDNTEAFF. The DNA for the CDR3 is TGTGCCAGCAGTCTCGGGACGGACAACACTGAAGCTTTCTTT.

The rearrangement links TRBV7-8 to TRBJ2-4, with 9 positions matching TRBD2. J was trimmed by 1 base and V by 4 bases; bases with no gene match: 5. The CDR3 sequence is 16 residues long. Germline-derived CDR1 and CDR2 are SGHVS and FQNEAQ. CDR3 in DNA: TGTGCCAGCAGCTCCCGAAGCGGGGGGGCCAAAAACATTCAGTACTTC. It specifies CASSSRSGGAKNIQYF.

In DNA, the CDR3 is TGTGCCAGCAGTACGCACGCAGGGGGCGTTAAGTACAATGAGCAGTTCTTC. Translating it yields CASSTHAGGVKYNEQFF. V usage is TRBV28 and J usage is TRBJ2-1; 8 bases line up with TRBD1. V gave up 5 bases and J gave up 4 bases; unmatched junction bases: 13. From germline, CDR1 is MDHEN and CDR2 SYDVKM. This CDR3 is built from 17 residues.

This sequence joins TRBV7-2 and TRBJ2-7, with 7 nucleotides matching TRBD1. From germline, CDR1 is SGHTA and CDR2 FQGNSA. V gave up 3 bases and J gave up 3 bases; unmatched junction bases: 8. The CDR3 is made up of 15 amino acids. The CDR3 DNA sequence: TGTGCCAGCAGCTTTTACCGGGACAGCTTCTACGAGCAGTACTTC. Its protein product is CASSFYRDSFYEQYF.

This clonotype was found many times. The rearrangement uses TRBV12-3 or TRBV12-4 and TRBJ2-1; D is unclear. This CDR3 has 13 residues. The V and J ends lost 7 bases and 4 bases respectively, with 11 bases between them. The chain's CDR3 is CASTLFPYNEQFF. The CDR3 coding sequence is TGTGCCAGCACCCTCTTTCCTTACAATGAGCAGTTCTTC.

This clonotype has more than one count but fewer than ten. The chain couples TRBV20-1 to TRBJ1-1, with 7 positions matching TRBD1. CDR3 length: 12 amino acids. Germline V gene data show CDR1 as DFQATT and CDR2 as SNEGSKA (reference sequence). Here the CDR3 DNA reads TGCAGGGAGACAGGGAAGAACACTGAAGCTTTCTTT. Translated: CRETGKNTEAFF.

The chain is built from TRBV7-6 and TRBJ2-7; D is perhaps TRBD1 (6 bases). The V end lost 5 bases, the J end lost 5 bases, and 19 bases lay between the germline ends. The length of the CDR3 is 15 residues. Germline V gene sequence: CDR1 SGHVS, CDR2 FNYEAQ. The CDR3 bases are TGTGCCAGCAGCGCCTACAGGGCCGAGGAAGACGAGCAGTACTTC. Protein: CASSAYRAEEDEQYF.

V gene TRBV7-2 combines with J gene TRBJ2-2, with D uncertain. This CDR3 comprises 15 residues. CDR1 and CDR2 (germline): SGHTA, FQGNSA. Trimming stripped 1 base from V and 1 base from J, with 7 bases between. CDR3 in amino acids: CASSLVEGNTGELFF. CDR3 bases: TGTGCCAGCAGCTTAGTGGAAGGGAACACCGGGGAGCTGTTTTTT.

The CDR3 protein is CASSLRDRNIYEQYF. CDR3 nucleotides: TGTGCCAGCAGTCTGCGGGACAGGAATATCTACGAGCAGTACTTC. V and J are TRBV12-3 or TRBV12-4 and TRBJ2-7; 8 bases match TRBD1. The CDR3 runs to 15 residues. V shed 5 bases and J 3 bases; nucleotides not matched to a gene: 9.